This is a list of T cell receptor beta chains from one sample in a study of healthy donors' naive CD4 and CD8 T cells. MiXCR, run by TCRdb on the reads, gives a single entry per CDR3 protein. The data contain roughly 200,000 distinct CDR3 sequences, 65% to 80% of them singletons. The sample consisted of naive CD4+ and CD8+ T cells sorted from blood, pooled from several donors. These receptors came from a pool of human donors in good health; the sample pools cells from several healthy donors. CDR3s include the opening cysteine and the closing phenylalanine or tryptophan. D genes are given only for firm matches. Only part of the rows carry a size: once, few, many, or a class if the clone is expanded.

>14|TRBV10-3|TRBD2|.|TRBJ2-5
TGTGCCATCAGTGAGGCGGGAGTATCAGAGACCCAGTACTTC
CAISEAGVSETQYF
>13|TRBV27|.|few|TRBJ1-5
TGTGCCAGCAGTTACGGATACAATCAGCCCCAGCATTTT
CASSYGYNQPQHF
>15|TRBV27|TRBD1|few|TRBJ1-2
TGTGCCAGCAGTTCACTTTCGGACAGGGGTCGAGGCTACACCTTC
CASSSLSDRGRGYTF
>15|TRBV6-2/TRBV6-3|.|.|TRBJ2-3
TGTGCCAGCAGCCTCCGCCCTCCTTTACGGGATACGCAGTATTTT
CASSLRPPLRDTQYF
>14|TRBV6-5|.|.|TRBJ1-1
TGTGCCAGCAGTTACGAGGGTTCTTACACTGAAGCTTTCTTT
CASSYEGSYTEAFF
>14|TRBV29-1|TRBD1|.|TRBJ1-2
TGCAGCGTCCACGAGCAGGGGACAGCGGGTGGCTACACCTTC
CSVHEQGTAGGYTF
>13|TRBV6-5|TRBD2|.|TRBJ2-3
TGTGCCAGCAGGAGCGGGAGCCCAGATACGCAGTATTTT
CASRSGSPDTQYF
>12|TRBV29-1|.|.|TRBJ2-7
TGCAGCGTTGTACCTAGCGACACCGAGCAGTACTTC
CSVVPSDTEQYF
>15|TRBV19|.|.|TRBJ1-5
TGTGCCAGTAGTATAGCCACCCGTGGCAATCAGCCCCAGCATTTT
CASSIATRGNQPQHF
>14|TRBV10-3|.|.|TRBJ2-3
TGTGCCATCAGTGAGTCGGGGAGCACAGATACGCAGTATTTT
CAISESGSTDTQYF
>16|TRBV29-1|TRBD2|.|TRBJ2-1
TGCAGCGTTGGGCTAGCGGCAGCAATAGGCTACAATGAGCAGTTCTTC
CSVGLAAAIGYNEQFF
>16|TRBV6-2/TRBV6-3|TRBD2|.|TRBJ2-3
TGTGCCAGCAGCCGCAGCCCACTAGCGGGGGTCTATCCGCAGTATTTT
CASSRSPLAGVYPQYF